The 27 T cell receptor beta chains in this list originate from one sample, sequenced in a study of OX40 agonist ivuxolimab in advanced cancers. Preparation of the library involved the immunoSEQ multiplex PCR assay. What TCRdb holds here is the immuneACCESS table cut down to in-frame rearrangements. Part of the clones is not present; checked against another copy, under half of the missing clones reflect an unresolved V gene, and the others are unexplained. The sample includes tens of thousands of clones, with 80% to 90% observed a single time. The ten largest clonotypes hold 2% to 2.5% of the sample. The specimen comprised CD4+ or CD8+ T cells sorted from blood, sampled in a trial of the OX40 agonist ivuxolimab. Every receptor here comes from an adult with an advanced solid tumor such as melanoma, head and neck, liver or kidney cancer.

J is TRBJ2-5 and V is TRBV2, with a possible D match to TRBD2 (6 bases). This CDR3 region has 15 residues. V was cut by 3 bases and J by 1 base, with 12 bases left in between. Germline V gene sequence: CDR1 SNHLY, CDR2 FYNNEI. The CDR3 sequence: CASSEVGTAQETQYF. CDR3 coding DNA: TGTGCCAGCAGTGAGGTCGGGACTGCCCAAGAGACCCAGTACTTC. Complete variable domain (other parts from reference TRBV2 and TRBJ2-5): EPEVTQTPSHQVTQMGQEVILRCVPISNHLYFYWYRQILGQKVEFLVSFYNNEISEKSEIFDDQFSVERPDGSNFTLKIRSTKLEDSAMYFCASSEVGTAQETQYFGPGTRLLVL.

The CDR3 nucleotides read TGTGCCAGCAGCCCAGGGGGGCCCCAAGAGACCCAGTACTTC. This translates into CASSPGGPQETQYF. The V and J genes are TRBV6-6 and TRBJ2-5; a possible D gene is TRBD1 (7 bases). This CDR3 is 14 amino acids long. Germline V lookup: CDR1 MNHNY, CDR2 SVGAGI (reference sequence). V lost 6 bases and J lost 1, with 12 bases in between.

V is TRBV7-6 and J is TRBJ1-1, with 9 bases identical to TRBD1. Germline trimming cut 1 base from V and 1 base from J; bases unmatched to any gene: 10. The germline V gene has CDR1 SGHVS and CDR2 FNYEAQ. This CDR3 has 18 amino acids. CDR3 loop: CASSLESQLQGANTEAFF. The CDR3 bases are TGTGCCAGCAGCTTAGAGTCACAGTTACAGGGGGCGAACACTGAAGCTTTCTTT.

This rearrangement joins TRBV28 to TRBJ2-5; D unresolved. The assigned J gene may be wrong: the sequence end matches TRBJ2-7 better. Germline V gene data show CDR1 as MDHEN and CDR2 as SYDVKM. The CDR3 totals 14 residues. DNA of the CDR3: TGTGCCAGCAGTTTAAGTAACCCCTCCTACGAGCAGTACTTC. This encodes CASSLSNPSYEQYF.

The rearrangement joins TRBV30 to TRBJ1-5; 7 bases align to TRBD1. The CDR3 sequence is 16 residues long. The V gene end was trimmed by 2 bases and the J gene end by 2 bases; junction bases not matched to a gene: 9. CDR1 and CDR2 (germline): GTSNPN, SVGIG (reference sequence). The CDR3 DNA reads TGTGCCTGGAGTCCCGAGACAGGGAGGCGCAATCAGCCCCAGCATTTT. Its protein is CAWSPETGRRNQPQHF.

The genes are TRBV29-1 and TRBJ2-6; D gene ambiguous. Per germline, CDR1 SQVTM and CDR2 ANQGSEA. The CDR3 totals 13 residues. Trimming removed 4 bases from V and 4 bases from J, with 8 bases in between. The CDR3 protein is CSVVGSGANVLTF. In DNA form, the CDR3 reads TGCAGCGTTGTAGGGTCCGGGGCCAACGTCCTGACTTTC.

The chain employs TRBV18 and TRBJ2-1; 14 nucleotides match TRBD2. The CDR3 totals 15 residues. Trimming cost V 3 bases and J 8 bases; bases outside gene matches: 3. Germline V gene data show CDR1 as KGHSH and CDR2 as LQKENI. The CDR3 here is CASSPGLAGAYEQFF. The CDR3 DNA reads as TGTGCCAGCTCACCGGGACTAGCGGGAGCCTATGAGCAGTTCTTC.

This rearrangement joins TRBV6-5 to TRBJ1-5; 7 nucleotides align to TRBD1. Losses at the gene ends were 6 bases for V and 0 bases for J; bases not matched to a gene: 5. The CDR3 contains 15 residues. Germline lookup yields CDR1 MNHEY and CDR2 SVGAGI. CDR3 sequence (DNA): TGTGCCAGCAGAAGACAGGGTGGTAGCAATCAGCCCCAGCATTTT. Protein product: CASRRQGGSNQPQHF.

In this sample, this clone turned up once. The chain joins TRBV7-6 to TRBJ1-6; D might be TRBD1 (6 bases). The germline CDR1 and CDR2 sequences are SGHVS and FNYEAQ. V dropped 3 bases and J dropped 8 bases, with 17 bases sitting between them. The CDR3 totals 16 residues. Here the CDR3 DNA reads TGTGCCAGCAGCTTTTCCCAGGGGCGCGGGGATTCACCCCTCCACTTT. Its protein is CASSFSQGRGDSPLHF.

The chain joins TRBV7-8 to TRBJ2-1; D ambiguous. Trimming took 1 base from V and 3 from J, leaving 10 bases between them. In germline, CDR1 is SGHVS, CDR2 FQNEAQ. The CDR3 totals 15 residues. The CDR3 DNA follows: TGTGCCAGCAGCTTAGAGGGAAGATACTACAATGAGCAGTTCTTC. Translated, it gives CASSLEGRYYNEQFF.

This clone was detected once. This chain links TRBV11-2 with TRBJ2-7; D is unclear. The CDR3 spans 12 residues. Per germline, CDR1 SGHAT and CDR2 FQNNGV. V lost 0 bases to trimming and J lost 2 bases, with 2 bases between them. The CDR3 DNA follows: TGTGCCAGCAGCTTAGATACCTACGAGCAGTACTTC. This translates into CASSLDTYEQYF.

The chain couples TRBV5-1 to TRBJ2-3, with D unclear. Germline V CDR1 and CDR2: SGHRS, YFSETQ. Trimming stripped 0 bases from V and 3 bases from J, with 2 bases between. CDR3 length: 12 residues. CDR3 loop: CASSLATDTQYF. CDR3 coding DNA: TGCGCCAGCAGCTTGGCAACAGATACGCAGTATTTT.

This clone was seen more than once but under ten times. The gene calls are TRBV19 and TRBJ2-5; D gene uncertain. Trimming left V 5 bases short and J 5 bases short, with 9 bases between. The germline gives CDR1 LNHDA, CDR2 SQIVND (reference sequence). There are 12 residues in the CDR3. CDR3 amino acids: CASSHSRETQYF. As DNA, the CDR3 is TGTGCCAGTAGTCATTCACGGGAGACCCAGTACTTC.

V and J are TRBV10-3 and TRBJ2-1; perhaps D is TRBD1 or TRBD2 (5 bases each). Germline CDR1 ENHRY, CDR2 SYGVKD. V was cut by 4 bases and J by 8 bases, with 15 bases left in between. The CDR3 consists of 14 residues. The CDR3 here is CAISAGTQVYEQFF. For the CDR3, the DNA is TGTGCCATCAGTGCCGGGACCCAAGTATATGAGCAGTTCTTC.

This clone was seen a single time. At one end the junction does not follow the germline gene, possibly because of a read error. The chain couples TRBV11-2 to TRBJ1-1; 7 positions match TRBD1. Germline lookup yields CDR1 SGHAT and CDR2 FQNNGV. The CDR3 length is 15 residues. The CDR3 reads CASRLGHRGNTEAFF. CDR3 sequence (DNA): TGTGCCAGCAGATTAGGCCACAGGGGGAACACTGAAGCTTTCTTT.

This chain uses TRBV6-1 with TRBJ2-1; D gene ambiguous. This CDR3 spans 12 amino acids. V lost 5 bases, J lost 9 bases, and 11 bases lay in between. CDR1 and CDR2 (germline): MNHNS, SASEGT. The CDR3 nucleotides read TGTGCCAGCAGTCACCGGTCTAGTGAGCAGTTCTTC. Translation gives CASSHRSSEQFF.

The rearrangement links TRBV4-1 to TRBJ1-3; TRBD1 matches at 9 bases. This CDR3 contains 17 residues. Trimming took 3 bases from V and 3 from J; bases not matched to a gene: 9. Germline CDR1 is MGHRA and CDR2 is YSYEKL. The CDR3, as DNA: TGCGCCAGCAGCCATAATCCGGGACAGGGCTATGGAAACACCATATATTTT. Protein product: CASSHNPGQGYGNTIYF.

The chain joins TRBV4-2 to TRBJ2-5, with 7 bases identical to TRBD2. CDR1 and CDR2 from the germline V gene are LGHNA and YNFKEQ. The CDR3 covers 16 residues. V dropped 0 bases and J dropped 5; count of bases not matched to a gene: 9. The CDR3 loop reads CASSQDGGIGGETQYF. The CDR3 coding sequence is TGTGCCAGCAGCCAAGACGGGGGGATTGGAGGGGAGACCCAGTACTTC.

This clone was observed a single time. The chain has TRBV5-6 and TRBJ2-5; D remains unclear. Trimming removed 0 bases at V and 5 bases at J, with 8 bases between. The germline gives CDR1 SGHDT, CDR2 YYEEEE. The CDR3 is 13 amino acids. CDR3 DNA sequence: TGTGCCAGCAGCTTGGGGACGCGGGAGACCCAGTACTTC. This sequence encodes CASSLGTRETQYF.

The chain couples TRBV20-1 to TRBJ1-1, with 7 bases aligning to TRBD1. Germline loops: CDR1 DFQATT, CDR2 SNEGSKA (reference sequence). V gave up 1 base and J gave up 10 bases; unmatched junction bases: 3. The length of the CDR3 is 11 residues. DNA of the CDR3: TGCAGTGCTAGAGGTTCAGGGGGAGCTTTCTTT. Translated: CSARGSGGAFF.

The genes are TRBV7-8 and TRBJ2-2; D call uncertain. The CDR3 consists of 13 residues. Trimming removed 0 bases from V and 3 bases from J, with 2 bases in between. The germline V gene has CDR1 SGHVS and CDR2 FQNEAQ. CDR3 in DNA: TGTGCCAGCAGCTTAGCAGACACCGGGGAGCTGTTTTTT. It yields the protein CASSLADTGELFF. Drawing the rest from reference TRBV7-8 and TRBJ2-2, the complete variable domain is GAGVSQSPRYKVAKRGQDVALRCDPISGHVSLFWYQQALGQGPEFLTYFQNEAQLDKSGLPSDRFFAERPEGSVSTLKIQRTQQEDSAVYLCASSLADTGELFFGEGSRLTVL.

The chain links TRBV19 to TRBJ2-6; TRBD1 agrees at 9 bases. Germline V gene data show CDR1 as LNHDA and CDR2 as SQIVND (reference sequence). This CDR3 region has 18 residues. V dropped 6 bases and J dropped 0; count of bases not matched to a gene: 9. This CDR3 reads CASREQGAIYSGANVLTF. The CDR3 nucleotides are TGTGCCAGTAGGGAACAGGGGGCCATATACTCTGGGGCCAACGTCCTGACTTTC.

This clone was found a few times. V gene TRBV30 combines with J gene TRBJ2-7; D ambiguous. Germline-derived CDR1 and CDR2 are GTSNPN and SVGIG (reference sequence). This CDR3 is 11 amino acids long. The V gene lost 5 bases and the J gene lost 2 bases, with 7 bases spanning the gap. The CDR3 sequence: CAWRRAYEQYF. As DNA, the CDR3 is TGTGCCTGGCGGAGAGCCTACGAGCAGTACTTC.

V and J are TRBV10-3 and TRBJ2-7; 7 positions match TRBD1. Germline trimming cut 10 bases from V and 0 bases from J; bases unmatched to any gene: 9. This CDR3 region has 14 residues. Germline V gene sequence: CDR1 ENHRY, CDR2 SYGVKD. Here the CDR3 DNA reads TGTGCCACATTCAAGGACAGGTCCTCCTACGAGCAGTACTTC. It yields the protein CATFKDRSSYEQYF.

This chain links TRBV29-1 with TRBJ2-2, with D possibly being TRBD1 (6 bases). The V end lost 2 bases, the J end lost 2 bases, and 18 bases lay between the germline ends. The CDR3 has 17 residues. Germline loops: CDR1 SQVTM, CDR2 ANQGSEA. The CDR3 region has the DNA TGCAGCGTTGAATTACGTCAGGGGTCCATAAACACCGGGGAGCTGTTTTTT. Protein: CSVELRQGSINTGELFF.

The chain carries TRBV5-1 and TRBJ2-1, with a weak D call TRBD2 (6 bases). Trimming took off 6 bases at V and 0 bases at J, with 16 bases between the two ends. Germline V lookup: CDR1 SGHRS, CDR2 YFSETQ. This CDR3 spans 16 amino acids. CDR3 in DNA: TGCGCCAGCAACCATCTGGCGGGGATCTCCTACAATGAGCAGTTCTTC. Residues: CASNHLAGISYNEQFF.

This sequence joins TRBV21-1 and TRBJ2-7; the table's D call, TRBD1, has no DNA check behind it. TRBV21-1 is described as a pseudogene. This CDR3 comprises 11 residues. This CDR3 reads CADIPTRKQYF. The CDR3, as DNA: TGTGCAGACATTCCAACAAGGAAGCAGTACTTC.